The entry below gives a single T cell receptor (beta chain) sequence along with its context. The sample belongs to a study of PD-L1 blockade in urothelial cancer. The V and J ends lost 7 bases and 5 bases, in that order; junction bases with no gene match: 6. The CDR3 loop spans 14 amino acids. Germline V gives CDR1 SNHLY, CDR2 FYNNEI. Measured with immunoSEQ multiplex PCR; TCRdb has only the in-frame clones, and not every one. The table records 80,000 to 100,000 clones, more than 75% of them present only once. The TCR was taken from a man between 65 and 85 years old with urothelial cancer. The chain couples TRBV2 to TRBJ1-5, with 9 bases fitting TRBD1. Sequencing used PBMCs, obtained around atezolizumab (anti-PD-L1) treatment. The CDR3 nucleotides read TGTGCCAGCAACCTGGGACAGGGAGATCAGCCCCAGCATTTT. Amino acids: CASNLGQGDQPQHF.